This TCR beta chain was sequenced in a study of shared clonotypes between healthy human individuals. Selected positively for CCR7 and CD45RO-negative, naive CD8 cells excluded terminally differentiated effector memory CD45RA+ cells. The study drew its donors from healthy HIV-negative adults without recent acute infections or vaccinations. Each donor was a Caucasian adult residing in Nashville, Tennessee. Genomic DNA belonging to each subset was distributed in equal measure over several immunoSEQ plates. Replicate PCRs from sorted subsets contained approximately 220 ng DNA, which is 30,000 to 35,000 T cell genomes. The protocol was immunoSEQ multiplex PCR, while the TCRdb copy is restricted to in-frame clones and leaves out a portion. The table lists 2 million or so clones, just under 95% of them singletons. The V end was cut by 5 bases, the J end by 3 bases, with 14 bases between. The CDR3 covers 14 residues. Germline V gives CDR1 LNHDA, CDR2 SQIVND (reference sequence).

The chain uses TRBV19 and TRBJ2-7, with D possibly matching TRBD2 (6 bases). The TCR originated in a man aged 18 to 29 in good health. The sequenced sample was naive CD8+ T cells sorted from blood. Here the CDR3 reads CASSAGFALYEQYF. The CDR3 DNA reads as TGTGCCAGTAGTGCGGGATTCGCTCTCTACGAGCAGTACTTC.